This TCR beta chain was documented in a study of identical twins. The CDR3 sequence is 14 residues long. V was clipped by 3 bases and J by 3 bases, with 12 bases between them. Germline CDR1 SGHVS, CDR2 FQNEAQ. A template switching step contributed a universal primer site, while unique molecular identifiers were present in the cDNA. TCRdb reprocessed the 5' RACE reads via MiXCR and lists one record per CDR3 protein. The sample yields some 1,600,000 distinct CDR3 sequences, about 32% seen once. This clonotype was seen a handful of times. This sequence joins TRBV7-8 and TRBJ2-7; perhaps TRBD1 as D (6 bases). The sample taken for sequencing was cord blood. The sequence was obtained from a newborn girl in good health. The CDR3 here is CASSFPGQDYEQYF. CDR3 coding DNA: TGTGCCAGCAGCTTTCCGGGACAAGACTACGAGCAGTACTTC.